This passage covers 9 T cell receptor beta chains from one sample sequenced in a study of blood T cell repertoires in COVID-19. Assay used: immunoSEQ multiplex PCR; TCRdb lists only in-frame clones, some missing. Of over 110,000 clones listed, 60% to 85% are singletons. The sequencing sample was made of peripheral blood. Source of these receptors: a woman in her sixties with acute or convalescent COVID-19.

The CDR3 region is CASSLAGDRIGYEQFF. CDR3 sequence (DNA): TGTGCCAGCAGTCTAGCGGGAGACAGAATTGGCTATGAGCAGTTCTTC. This chain connects TRBV28 to TRBJ2-1; 10 bases agree with TRBD2. This CDR3 has 16 amino acids. V trimming: 5 bases; J trimming: 8 bases; junction bases outside the gene matches: 12. Germline assignment: CDR1 MDHEN and CDR2 SYDVKM.

The chain joins TRBV18 to TRBJ2-2; D not certain. Germline V CDR1 and CDR2: KGHSH, LQKENI. Trimming left V 3 bases short and J 4 bases short, with 9 bases between. This CDR3 has 14 amino acids. The chain's CDR3 is CASSPAATTGELFF. The CDR3 nucleotides are TGTGCCAGCTCACCGGCTGCCACCACCGGGGAGCTGTTTTTT.

The chain employs TRBV19 and TRBJ1-2; 8 bases map to TRBD1. The J segment lost 2 bases and the V segment lost 4 bases, leaving 12 bases of the junction unmatched. CDR1 is LNHDA and CDR2 is SQIVND in the germline V gene (reference sequence). The CDR3 consists of 17 residues. CDR3 loop: CASSTRKDRVGNYGYTF. Written as DNA, the CDR3 is TGTGCCAGTAGTACCCGAAAGGACAGGGTAGGGAACTATGGCTACACCTTC.

The chain couples TRBV28 to TRBJ2-1; 7 nucleotides align to TRBD2. Losses at the gene ends were 5 bases for V and 7 bases for J; bases not matched to a gene: 11. The germline gives CDR1 MDHEN, CDR2 SYDVKM. The CDR3 extends over 15 amino acids. The CDR3 sequence is CASSLLGLVWNEQFF. The CDR3 nucleotides read TGTGCCAGCAGTCTATTAGGACTAGTCTGGAATGAGCAGTTCTTC.

DNA for the CDR3: TGTGCCAGTAGTATTCTCGGGACAGGAAGAGGCTATGGCTACACCTTC. It yields the protein CASSILGTGRGYGYTF. This chain links TRBV19 with TRBJ1-2; 8 bases line up with TRBD1. The CDR3 covers 16 residues. Germline CDR1 is LNHDA and CDR2 is SQIVND (reference sequence). V lost 3 bases, J lost 4 bases, and 10 bases stayed unmatched.

This clone was detected only once. The V call is TRBV30, the J call TRBJ2-7; 11 nucleotides match TRBD2. The CDR3 loop spans 13 amino acids. Germline V gene sequence: CDR1 GTSNPN, CDR2 SVGIG (reference sequence). V lost 1 base, J lost 6 bases, and 2 bases stayed unmatched. The CDR3 bases are TGTGCCTGGAGTGCGGGACTAGCGGTCGAGCAGTACTTC. Its translation is CAWSAGLAVEQYF.

The chain is built from TRBV19 and TRBJ2-1; 9 nucleotides align to TRBD1. The CDR3 sequence is 16 residues long. V shed 1 base, J shed 6 bases, and the junction held 7 bases outside the gene matches. Germline V lookup: CDR1 LNHDA, CDR2 SQIVND (reference sequence). CDR3 region: CASSIVRGQGGNEQFF. For the CDR3, the DNA is TGTGCCAGTAGTATAGTTAGGGGACAGGGCGGCAATGAGCAGTTCTTC.

The chain has TRBV18 and TRBJ2-7; D uncertain. Germline V gives CDR1 KGHSH, CDR2 LQKENI. Trimming cost V 3 bases and J 2 bases, with 11 bases left between them. The CDR3 is made up of 14 amino acids. Here the CDR3 reads CASSPAATAYEQYF. CDR3 DNA: TGTGCCAGCTCACCCGCGGCTACTGCCTACGAGCAGTACTTC. The variable domain in full, completed from reference TRBV18 and TRBJ2-7, reads NAGVMQNPRHLVRRRGQEARLRCSPMKGHSHVYWYRQLPEEGLKFMVYLQKENIIDESGMPKERFSAEFPKEGPSILRIQQVVRGDSAAYFCASSPAATAYEQYFGPGTRLTVT.

The chain recombines TRBV4-2 with TRBJ2-2, with 10 bases fitting TRBD2. This CDR3 is 17 amino acids long. The J segment lost 8 bases and the V segment lost 0 bases, leaving 9 bases of the junction unmatched. CDR1 LGHNA and CDR2 YNFKEQ come from the germline V gene. The CDR3 DNA reads TGTGCCAGCAGCCAAGAAGGAGGGCTAGCGGGAGTAGGGGAGCTGTTTTTT. Translated, it gives CASSQEGGLAGVGELFF.